This T cell receptor beta chain was recovered during a study of control samples from healthy donors and cancer patients. TCRdb keeps only in-frame clones here, not all; method: immunoSEQ multiplex PCR. The sample consists of 98,000 or so clones, around three quarters of them appearing once. V was cut by 4 bases and J by 1 base, with 6 bases left in between. The CDR3 is 13 amino acids. Per germline, CDR1 MRHNA and CDR2 SNTAGT. The sample taken for sequencing was blood. V is TRBV6-4 and J is TRBJ2-3; D is ambiguous. The source is a woman aged 30 to 39 in good health. In nucleotides, the CDR3 is TGTGCCAGCAGTGCAACTGGCACAGATACGCAGTATTTT. Its protein is CASSATGTDTQYF.